The count of the clone carrying this T cell receptor beta chain is one. This entry comes from a study of blood T cell repertoires in COVID-19. Study-level background: The United States, Italy and Spain provided the acute and convalescent COVID-19 samples.

Authors' methods: Reference gene primers were amplified, and this amplification served to estimate nucleated cell counts. Measured with immunoSEQ multiplex PCR; TCRdb has only the in-frame clones, and not every one. Clonal size and the V and J genes are those of that table, whereas D and trimming came from the DNA. This sample has fewer than 400,000 clones, with approximately 82% found just once. V gave up 3 bases and J gave up 8 bases, with 14 bases separating them. Germline-derived CDR1 and CDR2 are KGHSH and LQKENI. The CDR3 loop spans 15 amino acids. Sequencing was performed on peripheral blood. The receptor was isolated from a man aged 25 to 45 with active or convalescent COVID-19. The chain employs TRBV18 and TRBJ1-6; D not resolved. The CDR3 loop is CASSPSSGRDSPLHF. CDR3 sequence (DNA): TGTGCCAGCTCACCTTCTTCGGGGAGGGATTCACCCCTCCACTTT. Using reference TRBV18 and TRBJ1-6 for the parts outside the CDR3, the full variable domain is NAGVMQNPRHLVRRRGQEARLRCSPMKGHSHVYWYRQLPEEGLKFMVYLQKENIIDESGMPKERFSAEFPKEGPSILRIQQVVRGDSAAYFCASSPSSGRDSPLHFGNGTRLTVT.